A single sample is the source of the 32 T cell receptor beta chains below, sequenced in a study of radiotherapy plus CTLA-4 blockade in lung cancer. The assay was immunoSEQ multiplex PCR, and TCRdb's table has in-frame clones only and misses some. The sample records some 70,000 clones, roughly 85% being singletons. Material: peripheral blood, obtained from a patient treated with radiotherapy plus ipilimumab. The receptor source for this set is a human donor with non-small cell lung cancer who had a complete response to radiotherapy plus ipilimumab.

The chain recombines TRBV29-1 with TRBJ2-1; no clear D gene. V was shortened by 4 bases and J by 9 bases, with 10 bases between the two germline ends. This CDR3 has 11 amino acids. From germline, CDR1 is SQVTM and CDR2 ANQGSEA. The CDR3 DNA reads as TGCAGCGTTGGGGTAGTCGTTGAGCAGTTCTTC. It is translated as CSVGVVVEQFF.

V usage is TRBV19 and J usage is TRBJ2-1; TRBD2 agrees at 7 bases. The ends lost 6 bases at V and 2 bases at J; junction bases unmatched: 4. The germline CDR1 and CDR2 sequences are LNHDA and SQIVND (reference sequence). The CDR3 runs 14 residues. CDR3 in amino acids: CASRGGGTYNEQFF. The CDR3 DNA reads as TGTGCCAGTAGGGGCGGGGGAACCTACAATGAGCAGTTCTTC.

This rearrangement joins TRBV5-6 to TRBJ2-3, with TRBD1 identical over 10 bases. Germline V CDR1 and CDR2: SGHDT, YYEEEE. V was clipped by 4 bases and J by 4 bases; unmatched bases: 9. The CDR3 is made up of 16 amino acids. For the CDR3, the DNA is TGTGCCAGCAGCATATTCGGACAGGGGGACGCAGATACGCAGTATTTT. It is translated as CASSIFGQGDADTQYF.

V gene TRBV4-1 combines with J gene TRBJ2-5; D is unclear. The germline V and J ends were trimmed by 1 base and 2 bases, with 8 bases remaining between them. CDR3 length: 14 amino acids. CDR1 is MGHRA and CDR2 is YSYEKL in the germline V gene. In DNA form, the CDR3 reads TGCGCCAGCAGCCAAGGGGTTTCACAAGAGACCCAGTACTTC. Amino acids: CASSQGVSQETQYF.

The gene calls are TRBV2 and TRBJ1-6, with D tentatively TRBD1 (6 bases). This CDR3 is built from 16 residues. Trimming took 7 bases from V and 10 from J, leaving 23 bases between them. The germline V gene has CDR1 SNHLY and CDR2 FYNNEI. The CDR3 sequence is CASTRNRVVAWSPLHF. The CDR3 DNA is TGTGCCAGCACCCGGAACAGGGTCGTGGCGTGGTCACCCCTCCACTTT.

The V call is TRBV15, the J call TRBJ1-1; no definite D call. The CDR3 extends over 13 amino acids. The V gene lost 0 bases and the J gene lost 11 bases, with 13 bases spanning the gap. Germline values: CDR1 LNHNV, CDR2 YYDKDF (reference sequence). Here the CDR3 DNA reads TGTGCCACCAGCAGAGATATCAGGTTTAAGGCTTTCTTT. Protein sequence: CATSRDIRFKAFF.

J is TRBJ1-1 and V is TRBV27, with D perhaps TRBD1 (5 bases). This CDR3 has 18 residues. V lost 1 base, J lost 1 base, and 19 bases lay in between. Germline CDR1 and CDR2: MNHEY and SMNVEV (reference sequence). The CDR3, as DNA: TGTGCCAGCAGTTTATGGGGTGAAGGCAGGGCCCAGAACACTGAAGCTTTCTTT. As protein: CASSLWGEGRAQNTEAFF.

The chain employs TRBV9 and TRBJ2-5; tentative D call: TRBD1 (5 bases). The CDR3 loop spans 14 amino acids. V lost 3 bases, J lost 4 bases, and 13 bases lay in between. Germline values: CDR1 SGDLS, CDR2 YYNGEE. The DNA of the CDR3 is TGTGCCAGCAGCGCTTTTGGGGCGAGAGAGACCCAGTACTTC. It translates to CASSAFGARETQYF.

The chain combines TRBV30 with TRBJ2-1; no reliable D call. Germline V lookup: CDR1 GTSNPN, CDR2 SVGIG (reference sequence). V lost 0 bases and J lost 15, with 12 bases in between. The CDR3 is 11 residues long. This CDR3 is CAWSVQIEWFF. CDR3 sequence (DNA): TGTGCCTGGAGTGTTCAAATTGAGTGGTTCTTC.

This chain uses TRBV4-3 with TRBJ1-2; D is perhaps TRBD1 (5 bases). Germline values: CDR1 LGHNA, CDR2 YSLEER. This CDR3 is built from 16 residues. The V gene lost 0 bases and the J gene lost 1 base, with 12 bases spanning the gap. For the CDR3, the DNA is TGCGCCAGCAGCCAAGATAGGGGCAGGGTTAACTATGGCTACACCTTC. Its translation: CASSQDRGRVNYGYTF.

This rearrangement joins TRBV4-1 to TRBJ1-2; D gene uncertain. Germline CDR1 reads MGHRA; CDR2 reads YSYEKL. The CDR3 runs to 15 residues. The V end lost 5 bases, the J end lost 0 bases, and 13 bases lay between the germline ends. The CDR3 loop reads CASSVTDAANYGYTF. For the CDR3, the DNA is TGCGCCAGCAGCGTTACAGACGCGGCTAACTATGGCTACACCTTC.

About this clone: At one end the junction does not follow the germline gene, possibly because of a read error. The DNA for the CDR3 is TGTGCTAGCAGCTTAGGTTACAGGGGCAACAATGAGCAGTTCTTC. Protein product: CASSLGYRGNNEQFF. The chain carries TRBV7-7 and TRBJ2-1; 7 positions match TRBD1. The CDR3 contains 15 residues. The germline gives CDR1 SSHAT, CDR2 FNYEAQ (reference sequence).

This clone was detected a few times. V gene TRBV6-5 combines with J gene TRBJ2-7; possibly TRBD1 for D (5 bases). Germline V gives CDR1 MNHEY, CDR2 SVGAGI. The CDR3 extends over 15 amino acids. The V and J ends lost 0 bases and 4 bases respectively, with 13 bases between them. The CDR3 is CASSYSPRDLYEQYF. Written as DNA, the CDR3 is TGTGCCAGCAGTTACTCCCCCAGGGATCTTTACGAGCAGTACTTC.

CDR3 sequence reads: CASSPLTSDYGYTF. In DNA form, the CDR3 reads TGCGCCAGCAGCCCACTAACCTCAGACTATGGCTACACCTTC. This sequence joins TRBV5-1 and TRBJ1-2; D not resolved. Trimming took off 4 bases at V and 3 bases at J, with 13 bases between the two ends. From germline, CDR1 is SGHRS and CDR2 YFSETQ. The CDR3 runs 14 residues.

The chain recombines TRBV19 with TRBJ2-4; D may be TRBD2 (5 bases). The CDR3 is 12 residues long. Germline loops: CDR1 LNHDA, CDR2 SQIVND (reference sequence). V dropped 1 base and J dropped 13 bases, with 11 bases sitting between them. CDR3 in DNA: TGTGCCAGTAGTATAGTGGCCGGGATACAGTACTTC. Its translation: CASSIVAGIQYF.

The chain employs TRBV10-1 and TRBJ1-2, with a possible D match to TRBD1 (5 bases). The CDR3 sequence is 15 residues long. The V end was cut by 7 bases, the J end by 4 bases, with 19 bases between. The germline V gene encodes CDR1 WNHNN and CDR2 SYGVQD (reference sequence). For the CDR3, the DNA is TGCGCCAGCACTCCTCATTGGGGACGGTTCTATGGCTACACCTTC. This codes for CASTPHWGRFYGYTF.

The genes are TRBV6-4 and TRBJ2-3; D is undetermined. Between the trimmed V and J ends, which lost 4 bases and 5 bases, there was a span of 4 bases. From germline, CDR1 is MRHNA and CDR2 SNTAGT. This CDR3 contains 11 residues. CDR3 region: CASSAGDTQYF. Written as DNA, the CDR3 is TGTGCCAGCAGTGCGGGAGATACGCAGTATTTT.

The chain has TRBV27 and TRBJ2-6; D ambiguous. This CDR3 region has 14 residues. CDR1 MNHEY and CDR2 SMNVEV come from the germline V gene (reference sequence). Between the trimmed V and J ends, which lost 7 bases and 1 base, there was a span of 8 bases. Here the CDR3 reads CASKRPSGANVLTF. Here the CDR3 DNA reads TGTGCCAGCAAACGACCTTCTGGGGCCAACGTCCTGACTTTC. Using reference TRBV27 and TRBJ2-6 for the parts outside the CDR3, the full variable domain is EAQVTQNPRYLITVTGKKLTVTCSQNMNHEYMSWYRQDPGLGLRQIYYSMNVEVTDKGDVPEGYKVSRKEKRNFPLILESPSPNQTSLYFCASKRPSGANVLTFGAGSRLTVL.

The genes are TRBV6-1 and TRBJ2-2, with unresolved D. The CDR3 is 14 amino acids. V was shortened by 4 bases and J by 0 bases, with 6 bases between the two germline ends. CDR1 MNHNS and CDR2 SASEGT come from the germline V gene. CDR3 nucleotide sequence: TGTGCCAGCAGTGTCAGTCCGAACACCGGGGAGCTGTTTTTT. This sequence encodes CASSVSPNTGELFF.

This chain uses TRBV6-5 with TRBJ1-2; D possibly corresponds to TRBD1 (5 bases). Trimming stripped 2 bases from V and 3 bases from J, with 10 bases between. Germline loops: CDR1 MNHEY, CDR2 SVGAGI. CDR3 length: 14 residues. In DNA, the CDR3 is TGTGCCAGCAGTTACGGAGTCAGGGACTATGGCTACACCTTC. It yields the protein CASSYGVRDYGYTF.

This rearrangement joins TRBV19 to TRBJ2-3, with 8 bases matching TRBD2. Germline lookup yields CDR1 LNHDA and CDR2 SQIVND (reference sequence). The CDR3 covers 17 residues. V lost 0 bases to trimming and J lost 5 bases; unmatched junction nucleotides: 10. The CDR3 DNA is TGTGCCAGTAGTATAGATCGGCCAGCGGGGGCGAAAGATACGCAGTATTTT. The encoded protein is CASSIDRPAGAKDTQYF.

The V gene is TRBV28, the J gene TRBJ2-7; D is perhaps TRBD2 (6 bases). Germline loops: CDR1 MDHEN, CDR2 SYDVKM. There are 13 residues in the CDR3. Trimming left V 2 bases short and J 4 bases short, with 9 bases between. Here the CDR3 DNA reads TGTGCCAGCAGTTTACGGGGGTGGTACGAGCAGTACGTC. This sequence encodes CASSLRGWYEQYV.

DNA for the CDR3: TGCGCCAGCAGCCAAGCTCCAAGGGGGCAAGGTAGCAATCAGCCCCAGCATTTT. Translating it yields CASSQAPRGQGSNQPQHF. The chain carries TRBV4-1 and TRBJ1-5; 7 bases match TRBD1. J gave up 0 bases and V 1 base, and 9 bases lay outside the gene matches. The germline V gene has CDR1 MGHRA and CDR2 YSYEKL. The CDR3 is 18 residues long.

This CDR3 reads CASSDPSTDTQYF. DNA for the CDR3: TGTGCCAGCAGTGACCCCAGCACAGATACGCAGTATTTT. The chain has TRBV27 and TRBJ2-3, with D unresolved. CDR1 and CDR2 (germline): MNHEY, SMNVEV (reference sequence). Trimming cost V 5 bases and J 0 bases, with 6 bases left between them. The CDR3 runs 13 residues.

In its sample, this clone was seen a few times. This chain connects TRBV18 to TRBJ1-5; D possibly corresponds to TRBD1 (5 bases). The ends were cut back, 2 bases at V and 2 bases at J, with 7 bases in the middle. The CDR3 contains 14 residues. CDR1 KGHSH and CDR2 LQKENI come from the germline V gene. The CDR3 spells CASSPGGGNQPQHF. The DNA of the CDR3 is TGTGCCAGCTCACCAGGGGGAGGCAATCAGCCCCAGCATTTT.

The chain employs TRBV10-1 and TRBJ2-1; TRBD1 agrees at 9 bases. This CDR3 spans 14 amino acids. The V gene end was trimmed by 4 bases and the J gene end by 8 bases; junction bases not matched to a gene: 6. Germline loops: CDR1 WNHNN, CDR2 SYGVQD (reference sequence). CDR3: CASSGGQGADEQFF. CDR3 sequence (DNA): TGCGCCAGCAGTGGGGGACAGGGTGCGGATGAGCAGTTCTTC.

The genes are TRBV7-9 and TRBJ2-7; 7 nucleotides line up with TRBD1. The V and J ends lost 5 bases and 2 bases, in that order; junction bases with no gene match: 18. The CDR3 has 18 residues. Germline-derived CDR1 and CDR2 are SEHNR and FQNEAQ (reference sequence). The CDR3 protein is CASSAGPVGQVNPYEQYF. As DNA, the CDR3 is TGTGCCAGCAGCGCAGGCCCGGTCGGACAGGTAAACCCCTACGAGCAGTACTTC.

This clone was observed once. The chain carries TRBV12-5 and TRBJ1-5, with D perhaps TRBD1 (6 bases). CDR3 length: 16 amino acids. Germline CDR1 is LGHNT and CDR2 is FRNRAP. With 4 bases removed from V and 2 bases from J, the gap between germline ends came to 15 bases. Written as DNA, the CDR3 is TGTGCTAGTGGTTCGGACAGTTTTTTGGGCAATCAGCCCCAGCATTTT. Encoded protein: CASGSDSFLGNQPQHF.

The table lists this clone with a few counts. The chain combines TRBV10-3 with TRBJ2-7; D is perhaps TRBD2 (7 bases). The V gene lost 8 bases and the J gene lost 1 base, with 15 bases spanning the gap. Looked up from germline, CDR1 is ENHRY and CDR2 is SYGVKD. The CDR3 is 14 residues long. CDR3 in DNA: TGTGCCATCGCGGGGGACACATCATCCTACGAGCAGTACTTC. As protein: CAIAGDTSSYEQYF.

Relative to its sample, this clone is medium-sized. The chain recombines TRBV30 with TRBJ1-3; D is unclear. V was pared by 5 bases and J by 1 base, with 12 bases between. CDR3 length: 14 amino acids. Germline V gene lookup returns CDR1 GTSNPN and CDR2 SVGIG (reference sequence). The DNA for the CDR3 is TGTGCCTGGGGGAAGGGCCAGTCTGGAAACACCATATATTTT. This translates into CAWGKGQSGNTIYF.

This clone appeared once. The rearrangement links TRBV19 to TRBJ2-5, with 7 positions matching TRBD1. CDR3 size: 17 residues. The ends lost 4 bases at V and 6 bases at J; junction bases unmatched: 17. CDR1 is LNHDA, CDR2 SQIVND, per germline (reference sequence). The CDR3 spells CASSTIHANRGTQTQYF. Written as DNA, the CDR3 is TGTGCCAGTAGTACAATACACGCTAACAGGGGCACCCAGACCCAGTACTTC.

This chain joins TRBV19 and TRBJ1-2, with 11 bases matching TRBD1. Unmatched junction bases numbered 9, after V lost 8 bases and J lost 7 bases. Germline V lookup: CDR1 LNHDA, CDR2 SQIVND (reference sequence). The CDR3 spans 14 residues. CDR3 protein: CASLPRTGGGGYTF. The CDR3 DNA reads TGTGCCAGTCTCCCCCGGACAGGGGGCGGTGGCTACACCTTC.